The rows below give T cell receptor beta chains drawn from one sample of a study of T cells in Graves' hyperthyroidism and ophthalmopathy. Using its own MiXCR run on the multiplex PCR reads, TCRdb lists one record per CDR3 protein. The top ten hold 7.1% of the sample, which has 550,000 to 600,000 distinct CDR3 sequences, 12% to 15% seen once. Sequencing used blood. These receptors were taken from a young woman with Graves' ophthalmopathy. CDR3s include the opening cysteine and the closing phenylalanine or tryptophan. D genes are given only for firm matches. Size is stated for part of the rows, as once, few or many counts, or as a class when the clone is expanded.

abundance	v_gene	j_gene	d_gene	CDR3aa	CDR3nt
.	TRBV6-1	TRBJ2-3	.	CASRDGMRADTQYF	TGTGCCAGTAGGGACGGGATGAGGGCAGATACGCAGTATTTT
many	TRBV12-5	TRBJ2-5	.	CASGLYRGREETQYF	TGTGCTAGTGGTTTATATCGGGGCAGGGAAGAGACCCAGTACTTC
many	TRBV9	TRBJ1-1	.	CASSLMGTNTEAFF	TGTGCCAGCAGCCTCATGGGAACGAACACTGAAGCTTTCTTT
many	TRBV28	TRBJ2-2	TRBD1	CASRTTGGIGTGELFF	TGTGCCAGCAGGACCACAGGGGGCATCGGCACCGGGGAGCTGTTTTTT
few	TRBV19	TRBJ2-3	.	CASSIGRRTDTQYF	TGTGCCAGTAGTATCGGGCGAAGAACAGATACGCAGTATTTT
many	TRBV24-1	TRBJ2-7	.	CATSRGRASEQYF	TGTGCCACCAGTCGCGGCAGGGCTTCCGAGCAGTACTTC
many	TRBV20-1	TRBJ1-5	TRBD1	CSAKTGGGQPQHF	TGCAGTGCTAAAACAGGGGGTGGACAGCCCCAGCATTTT
many	TRBV12-3/TRBV12-4	TRBJ2-3	.	CASSFQITQYF	TGTGCCAGCAGTTTCCAAATTACGCAGTATTTT
many	TRBV11-2	TRBJ1-1	.	CASSLWAGSEAFF	TGTGCCAGCAGCTTGTGGGCGGGGAGTGAAGCTTTCTTT
few	TRBV6-1	TRBJ2-2	TRBD2	CASKEGLPLTGELFF	TGTGCCAGCAAGGAGGGACTACCTCTAACCGGGGAGCTGTTTTTT
many	TRBV6-1	TRBJ1-1	.	CASQSILGRDTEAFF	TGTGCCAGCCAGAGTATCTTGGGAAGGGACACTGAAGCTTTCTTT
many	TRBV28	TRBJ2-7	.	CASSYPDSRSSYEQYF	TGTGCCAGCAGTTACCCGGACTCACGGAGCTCCTACGAGCAGTACTTC
many	TRBV7-2	TRBJ1-1	TRBD1	CASSLAEGAGAFF	TGTGCCAGCAGCTTAGCGGAGGGGGCGGGAGCTTTCTTT
.	TRBV20-1	TRBJ1-1	.	CSASLGVAEAFF	TGCAGTGCTAGCCTGGGTGTCGCTGAAGCTTTCTTT
many	TRBV18	TRBJ1-1	.	CASSQQDRAEAFF	TGTGCCAGCTCGCAACAAGATAGAGCTGAAGCTTTCTTT
many	TRBV6-1	TRBJ1-2	.	CASRGLGDYGYTF	TGTGCCAGCAGAGGGTTGGGGGACTATGGCTACACCTTC
.	TRBV29-1	TRBJ1-2	TRBD1	CSARTGLNYGYTF	TGCAGCGCGAGGACAGGGCTTAACTATGGCTACACCTTC
many	TRBV2	TRBJ2-3	TRBD2	CASSPLAGGADTQYF	TGTGCCAGCAGCCCTCTAGCGGGAGGGGCAGATACGCAGTATTTT
.	TRBV9	TRBJ2-4	.	CASSGVENIQYF	TGTGCCAGCAGCGGGGTAGAGAACATTCAGTACTTC
.	TRBV4-2	TRBJ2-7	TRBD2	CASSQDRGGRARHEQYF	TGTGCCAGCAGCCAAGATCGGGGCGGGAGGGCGCGCCACGAGCAGTACTTC
many	TRBV5-1	TRBJ2-2	TRBD2	CASSLARTSGSMTGELFF	TGCGCCAGCAGCTTGGCCCGGACTAGCGGGAGTATGACCGGGGAGCTGTTTTTT
many	TRBV7-9	TRBJ2-1	TRBD2	CASSLARTSGGRDEQFF	TGTGCCAGCAGCTTAGCGAGGACTAGCGGAGGCCGGGATGAGCAGTTCTTC
many	TRBV2	TRBJ1-4	TRBD1	CASSPRGGPNEKLFF	TGTGCCAGCAGTCCCAGGGGGGGCCCTAATGAAAAACTGTTTTTT
many	TRBV28	TRBJ2-1	TRBD2	CASSPTLLAGGGEQFF	TGTGCCAGCAGTCCCACCCTACTAGCGGGAGGGGGTGAGCAGTTCTTC
many	TRBV11-2	TRBJ2-1	.	CASSRTFDTYNEQFF	TGTGCCAGCAGCCGGACTTTCGATACCTACAATGAGCAGTTCTTC
.	TRBV25-1	TRBJ1-2	.	CASSPLKDTSSYGYTF	TGTGCCAGCAGTCCCCTCAAGGACACCTCCTCCTATGGCTACACCTTC